The rows below give T cell receptor beta chains drawn from one sample of a study of cytomegalovirus exposure and HLA in healthy donors. Clones were read by immunoSEQ multiplex PCR, and TCRdb kept only the in-frame ones, dropping some. The sample table sets out 70,000 or so clones. What was sequenced was PBMCs. The receptors were sampled from a female donor in good health and CMV-seropositive. Each CDR3 is given without its conserved first and last residue.

TRBV5-8,ASRNAGQGGFRD
TRBV4-1,ASSQLSRTYEQY
TRBV6-5,ATRGESYNSPLH
TRBV6-1,ASSGGQAGETQY
TRBV5-1,ASSSGQGAGGYT
TRBV6-4,ASSVGGTGDSEAF
TRBV4-2,ASSQGGVWDEQF
TRBV4-1,ASSQDYGTGDYGYT
TRBV7-2,ASSLAEGEPYYEQY
TRBV5-6,ASSLWAGDRGQPQH
TRBV7-9,ASSLVMGTGPI
TRBV6-4,ASSDGTGENTGELF
TRBV19,ASSLQGSNEKLF
TRBV7-2,ASSSGQGAGGYT
TRBV29-1,SVFRDYNTEAF
TRBV28,ASSLRGSSYYGYT
TRBV4-2,ASSQDSAQTDNEQF
TRBV9,ASSVGMETGGEIAYEQY
TRBV4-1,ASSQRTGHEQY
TRBV7-3,ASSPARDSSGYT
TRBV10-3,AISDSTGSSGNTIY
TRBV4-3,ASSPSAQGKSGYT
TRBV6-5,ASSPPGQSSYEQY
TRBV7-9,ASSSTGATNEKLF
TRBV5-1,ASSLTTGGQPQH
TRBV18,ASSPVSLPLYEQY
TRBV7-9,ASSWDSQETQY
TRBV4-3,ASSSGYTDTQY
TRBV4-3,ASSQDNWRDSSYNEQF